The present entry profiles one T cell receptor (beta chain) with its context. Its antigen is not identified. This specimen comes from a study of T cell repertoires in cytomegalovirus infection. Turning to the study itself: Based on public TCR beta signatures, there were indications of CMV infection and of a matching HLA type. Study conclusions and caveats: Predominance within the ex vivo response was attributable to HLA-C-restricted CMV-specific TCR beta clonotypes. Cumulative frequency of public TCR beta families picked out carriers of CMV plus the relevant HLA.

TCRdb re-analysed the reads in MiXCR, keeping a single row per CDR3 protein. Of around 71,000 distinct CDR3 sequences detected, roughly 40% appear once; the ten largest clones hold approximately 95%. CDR1 is SNHLY, CDR2 FYNNEI, per germline. This CDR3 is 18 amino acids long. V gave up 5 bases and J gave up 0 bases, with 17 bases separating them. The sequences come from CD8+ T cells from cultured PBMCs, collected from culture after CMV antigen stimulation. The sequence was obtained from a human donor in good health (CMV status not recorded). Some clones in this sample may be carry-over from other donors' samples. The chain is built from TRBV2 and TRBJ2-6; D tentatively fits TRBD1 or TRBD2 (5 bases each). CDR3 sequence reads: CASSTPGRADSGANVLTF. DNA for the CDR3: TGTGCCAGCAGTACCCCGGGACGGGCCGACTCTGGGGCCAACGTCCTGACTTTC.